A selection of T cell receptor beta chains follows, all from one sample in a study of identical twins. MiXCR was run by TCRdb on the 5' RACE reads, yielding one entry per CDR3 protein. Of approximately 700,000 distinct CDR3 sequences listed, 6.1% were seen once; the top ten hold around 1.9%. Sequencing was performed on naive T cells sorted from blood. These receptors all come from a young man in good health. Each CDR3 is given with its conserved first and last residue. The D gene is left open where the match is weak. The listing skips clone size in some rows; elsewhere it reads once, few, many or a size class.

d_call: .
v_call: TRBV4-1
clone_size: many
j_call: TRBJ2-5
cdr3_nt: TGCGCCAGCAGCCAAGATCTGGGGCTAGCGAGAGAGACCCAGTACTTC
cdr3_aa: CASSQDLGLARETQYF

d_call: TRBD1
v_call: TRBV7-2
clone_size: .
j_call: TRBJ1-2
cdr3_nt: TGTGCCAGCAGCTTCGACGGACAGGGGGTCGGAGGCTACACCTTC
cdr3_aa: CASSFDGQGVGGYTF

d_call: TRBD2
v_call: TRBV29-1
clone_size: many
j_call: TRBJ2-3
cdr3_nt: TGCAGCGCCCGAACGACTAGCGGGAACACAGATACGCAGTATTTT
cdr3_aa: CSARTTSGNTDTQYF

d_call: TRBD2
v_call: TRBV4-3
clone_size: few
j_call: TRBJ2-3
cdr3_nt: TGCGCCAGCAGCCAAGATCCGGGAGGGGCCGCAGATACGCAGTATTTT
cdr3_aa: CASSQDPGGAADTQYF

d_call: .
v_call: TRBV5-6
clone_size: .
j_call: TRBJ1-3
cdr3_nt: TGTGCCAGCAGCTTGAAGATCTCTGGAAACACCATATATTTT
cdr3_aa: CASSLKISGNTIYF

d_call: .
v_call: TRBV12-3/TRBV12-4
clone_size: .
j_call: TRBJ2-5
cdr3_nt: TGTGCCACCCGGCTGGGTGGGGAGGTCCAGTACTTC
cdr3_aa: CATRLGGEVQYF

d_call: TRBD1
v_call: TRBV4-3
clone_size: few
j_call: TRBJ1-5
cdr3_nt: TGCGCCAGCAGCCAAACCCGACAGGGTTTAGGCAATCAGCCCCAGCATTTT
cdr3_aa: CASSQTRQGLGNQPQHF

d_call: .
v_call: TRBV5-1
clone_size: .
j_call: TRBJ2-2
cdr3_nt: TGCGCCAGCAGCTTGTTGGACATCACGAACACCGGGGAGCTGTTTTTT
cdr3_aa: CASSLLDITNTGELFF

d_call: .
v_call: TRBV12-3/TRBV12-4
clone_size: many
j_call: TRBJ1-2
cdr3_nt: TGTGCCAGCAGTCCTCCGGGCGGGTACTATGGCTACACCTTC
cdr3_aa: CASSPPGGYYGYTF

d_call: .
v_call: TRBV10-3
clone_size: .
j_call: TRBJ1-3
cdr3_nt: TGTGCCATCAACGGGGGCGGAAACACCATATATTTT
cdr3_aa: CAINGGGNTIYF

d_call: TRBD2
v_call: TRBV10-2
clone_size: many
j_call: TRBJ2-1
cdr3_nt: TGCGCCAGCAGTGGCCCTGGGATAGCGGGAGATAGCTACAATGAGCAGTTCTTC
cdr3_aa: CASSGPGIAGDSYNEQFF

d_call: TRBD1
v_call: TRBV12-3/TRBV12-4
clone_size: few
j_call: TRBJ1-2
cdr3_nt: TGTGCCAGCAGGCGGACAGGGGGCCGGGGGGGCGATGGCTACACCTTC
cdr3_aa: CASRRTGGRGGDGYTF

d_call: .
v_call: TRBV12-3/TRBV12-4
clone_size: .
j_call: TRBJ1-1
cdr3_nt: TGTGCCAGCAGCCGCAGGGGTGAAGCTTTCTTT
cdr3_aa: CASSRRGEAFF

d_call: TRBD2
v_call: TRBV5-1
clone_size: many
j_call: TRBJ2-3
cdr3_nt: TGCGCCAGCAGCCCGCAACTAGCGGGAGGGCTGAGCACAGATACGCAGTATTTT
cdr3_aa: CASSPQLAGGLSTDTQYF

d_call: .
v_call: TRBV7-2
clone_size: many
j_call: TRBJ2-7
cdr3_nt: TGTGCCAGCAGCTACGACCGAAAATCAGCTGGCGAGCAGTACTTC
cdr3_aa: CASSYDRKSAGEQYF

d_call: TRBD2
v_call: TRBV7-9
clone_size: many
j_call: TRBJ2-2
cdr3_nt: TGTGCCAGCAGCGAGACTAGCGGGAGAACCGGGGAGCTGTTTTTT
cdr3_aa: CASSETSGRTGELFF

d_call: .
v_call: TRBV29-1
clone_size: few
j_call: TRBJ1-1
cdr3_nt: TGCAGCGCAACCCTACAGGGTCGGGACACTGAAGCTTTCTTT
cdr3_aa: CSATLQGRDTEAFF

d_call: TRBD2
v_call: TRBV15
clone_size: many
j_call: TRBJ2-1
cdr3_nt: TGTGCCACCAGCGGTCTAGCGGGAGTCGGTAATGAGCAGTTCTTC
cdr3_aa: CATSGLAGVGNEQFF

d_call: TRBD2
v_call: TRBV28
clone_size: few
j_call: TRBJ2-7
cdr3_nt: TGTGCCAGCAGTTCATCAGCGGGAGGGTTCTACGAGCAGTACTTC
cdr3_aa: CASSSSAGGFYEQYF

d_call: .
v_call: TRBV28
clone_size: many
j_call: TRBJ2-7
cdr3_nt: TGTGCCAGCAGTAAAAACTACGAGCAGTACTTC
cdr3_aa: CASSKNYEQYF

d_call: .
v_call: TRBV15
clone_size: many
j_call: TRBJ2-7
cdr3_nt: TGTGCCACCAGCAGCTATACGCAGGGGGGTACCTACTACGAGCAGTACTTC
cdr3_aa: CATSSYTQGGTYYEQYF

d_call: .
v_call: TRBV4-3
clone_size: many
j_call: TRBJ2-1
cdr3_nt: TGCGCCAGCAGCCAAAACCTCCGGCTCCTGCGAGACAATGAGCAGTTCTTC
cdr3_aa: CASSQNLRLLRDNEQFF

d_call: .
v_call: TRBV20-1
clone_size: .
j_call: TRBJ2-7
cdr3_nt: TGCAGTGCTAGAGTCGGGACCTACGAGCAGTACTTC
cdr3_aa: CSARVGTYEQYF

d_call: .
v_call: TRBV11-2
clone_size: .
j_call: TRBJ2-3
cdr3_nt: TGTGCCAGCAGCGTCCTCTTAGGAGAGATCCTGGATACGCAGTATTTT
cdr3_aa: CASSVLLGEILDTQYF

d_call: .
v_call: TRBV10-3
clone_size: many
j_call: TRBJ2-3
cdr3_nt: TGTGCCATCAGTGAGACTAAGGGAGGTAGCACAGATACGCAGTATTTT
cdr3_aa: CAISETKGGSTDTQYF

d_call: TRBD1
v_call: TRBV12-3/TRBV12-4
clone_size: .
j_call: TRBJ1-1
cdr3_nt: TGTGCCAGCAGTTTCCTTACAGGGGACCCTGAAGCTTTCTTT
cdr3_aa: CASSFLTGDPEAFF

d_call: .
v_call: TRBV5-6
clone_size: many
j_call: TRBJ2-4
cdr3_nt: TGTGCCAGCAGCTTGGCGGGGATTGGCAAAAACATTCAGTACTTC
cdr3_aa: CASSLAGIGKNIQYF

d_call: .
v_call: TRBV10-3
clone_size: many
j_call: TRBJ2-1
cdr3_nt: TGTGCCATCAGTGAGTCGATTGAGCAGTTCTTC
cdr3_aa: CAISESIEQFF

d_call: .
v_call: TRBV12-3/TRBV12-4
clone_size: many
j_call: TRBJ2-2
cdr3_nt: TGTGCCAGCAGTGCAGACACCAGCGGGGAGCTGTTTTTT
cdr3_aa: CASSADTSGELFF

d_call: TRBD1
v_call: TRBV29-1
clone_size: many
j_call: TRBJ2-7
cdr3_nt: TGCAGCGTTCGTTCCGGGACAGGGTCCTACGAGCAGTACTTC
cdr3_aa: CSVRSGTGSYEQYF

d_call: .
v_call: TRBV20-1
clone_size: many
j_call: TRBJ2-5
cdr3_nt: TGCAGTGCTGAGGGCCGAAGTCAAGAGACCCAGTACTTC
cdr3_aa: CSAEGRSQETQYF

d_call: .
v_call: TRBV28
clone_size: many
j_call: TRBJ2-1
cdr3_nt: TGTGCCAGCAGCGACGACAGAGACAATGAGCAGTTCTTC
cdr3_aa: CASSDDRDNEQFF

d_call: TRBD2
v_call: TRBV11-2
clone_size: few
j_call: TRBJ2-3
cdr3_nt: TGTGCCAGCAGAATAGCGGGAAGCCAGGCAGATACGCAGTATTTT
cdr3_aa: CASRIAGSQADTQYF

d_call: TRBD2
v_call: TRBV20-1
clone_size: few
j_call: TRBJ2-1
cdr3_nt: TGCAGTGCTAGAGATGCGGCTAGCGGGAGGGCCGATGAGCAGTTCTTC
cdr3_aa: CSARDAASGRADEQFF

d_call: .
v_call: TRBV29-1
clone_size: .
j_call: TRBJ2-7
cdr3_nt: TGCAGCGGCACCGGGACTTCTTACGAGCAGTACTTC
cdr3_aa: CSGTGTSYEQYF

d_call: TRBD2
v_call: TRBV15
clone_size: many
j_call: TRBJ2-3
cdr3_nt: TGTGCCACCATCGGGGCTAGCGGGACAGATACGCAGTATTTT
cdr3_aa: CATIGASGTDTQYF